The next 20 T cell receptor beta chains were all read from a single sample in a study of spatial heterogeneity in lung cancer. Time point of the sample: sample taken at primary tumor resection. Whole RNA obtained from tumor, nontumor lung or frozen PBMC underwent sequencing without sorting. TCRdb processed the 5' RACE reads anew with MiXCR; each CDR3 protein has one entry. The profile covers 50,000 or so distinct CDR3 sequences, with around 11% appearing a single time and roughly 40% taken by the ten largest. Sample: PBMCs, taken at surgery. All receptors come from a female donor with early-stage non-small cell lung cancer.

This clonotype was seen at least ten times. The V gene is TRBV18, the J gene TRBJ1-2, with no clear D. The germline V gene has CDR1 KGHSH and CDR2 LQKENI. The V end lost 2 bases, the J end lost 2 bases, and 6 bases lay between the germline ends. This CDR3 contains 13 residues. The DNA of the CDR3 is TGTGCCAGCTCACCAGGAATAAACTATGGCTACACCTTC. Translation gives CASSPGINYGYTF.

This clonotype turned up a few times. The chain is built from TRBV4-2 and TRBJ1-4; tentatively, D is TRBD1 (6 bases). From germline, CDR1 is LGHNA and CDR2 YNFKEQ. Between the trimmed V and J ends, which lost 4 bases and 4 bases, there was a span of 10 bases. The CDR3 extends over 14 amino acids. The CDR3 here is CASSLHRDNEKLFF. The CDR3 DNA follows: TGTGCCAGCAGCCTCCACAGGGATAATGAAAAACTGTTTTTT.

This chain joins TRBV7-2 and TRBJ1-1; D perhaps matches TRBD1 (6 bases). Trimming removed 5 bases at V and 1 base at J, with 14 bases between. The CDR3 runs 15 residues. CDR1 and CDR2 (germline): SGHTA, FQGNSA. This CDR3 is CASSPPGAKNTEAFF. The CDR3, as DNA: TGTGCCAGCAGCCCCCCAGGGGCCAAGAACACTGAAGCTTTCTTT.

This clonotype showed up just a few times. The chain has TRBV6-1 and TRBJ1-1, with TRBD1 matching 8 bases. Germline CDR1 MNHNS, CDR2 SASEGT. After removal of 3 bases from V and 5 bases from J, the junction contained 8 bases not matched to a gene. The CDR3 sequence is 15 residues long. CDR3: CASSDRDRGGTEAFF. The CDR3 DNA reads as TGTGCCAGCAGTGACCGCGACAGGGGAGGAACTGAAGCTTTCTTT.

This clonotype was counted many times. The chain uses TRBV28 and TRBJ2-3; no clear D. The V gene's germline CDR1 is MDHEN and CDR2 SYDVKM. The CDR3 is 11 residues long. Trimming took 4 bases from V and 2 from J, leaving 1 base between them. Here the CDR3 DNA reads TGTGCCAGCAGTTCCACAGATACGCAGTATTTT. Residues: CASSSTDTQYF.

V is TRBV9 and J is TRBJ2-2; D is perhaps TRBD1 (6 bases). The V gene's germline CDR1 is SGDLS and CDR2 YYNGEE. V shed 3 bases and J shed 4 bases, with 13 bases lying between them. The CDR3 runs 15 residues. CDR3 region: CASSARTATTGELFF. CDR3 bases: TGTGCCAGCAGCGCCCGGACAGCGACCACCGGGGAGCTGTTTTTT.

This clonotype was counted only a few times. In DNA, the CDR3 is TGTGCCTGGAGACTGGGACTAGCGGGCTCCTACAATGAGCAGTTCTTC. Amino acid sequence: CAWRLGLAGSYNEQFF. The J gene is TRBJ2-1, the V gene TRBV30; 12 bases are shared with TRBD2. From germline, CDR1 is GTSNPN and CDR2 SVGIG (reference sequence). The CDR3 has 16 residues. V trimming: 3 bases; J trimming: 0 bases; junction bases outside the gene matches: 3.

This clonotype was recorded at least ten times. This rearrangement joins TRBV7-2 to TRBJ2-1; 8 bases match TRBD2. Germline assignment: CDR1 SGHTA and CDR2 FQGNSA. This CDR3 contains 15 residues. V was clipped by 2 bases and J by 3 bases; unmatched bases: 3. This CDR3 is CASSLRSGDYNEQFF. The CDR3 DNA is TGTGCCAGCAGCTTACGTAGCGGGGACTACAATGAGCAGTTCTTC.

The chain has TRBV5-1 and TRBJ2-2; D unclear. V was clipped by 0 bases and J by 3 bases, with 12 bases between them. The CDR3 has 16 residues. Germline V gives CDR1 SGHRS, CDR2 YFSETQ. The CDR3, as DNA: TGCGCCAGCAGCTTGGCCCCGGTGCAGCACACCGGGGAGCTGTTTTTT. Protein product: CASSLAPVQHTGELFF.

V gene TRBV28 combines with J gene TRBJ2-1; 7 bases line up with TRBD2. Germline CDR1 MDHEN, CDR2 SYDVKM. V lost 3 bases, J lost 3 bases, and 5 bases stayed unmatched. The CDR3 consists of 15 residues. The CDR3 is CASSFRGGRYNEQFF. The CDR3 DNA is TGTGCCAGCAGTTTCCGCGGGGGACGCTACAATGAGCAGTTCTTC.

This chain uses TRBV18 with TRBJ1-1; the D is unclear. Germline CDR1 and CDR2: KGHSH and LQKENI. The CDR3 extends over 13 amino acids. The V end lost 3 bases, the J end lost 10 bases, and 15 bases lay between the germline ends. As DNA, the CDR3 is TGTGCCAGCTCACCCCCAGCGGCCTGGAGAGCTTTCTTT. Encoded protein: CASSPPAAWRAFF.

There are a few counts of this clonotype. This chain uses TRBV9 with TRBJ2-7; TRBD1 might be the D (5 bases). The CDR3 loop spans 12 amino acids. The germline V gene has CDR1 SGDLS and CDR2 YYNGEE. The V gene lost 3 bases and the J gene lost 4 bases, with 8 bases spanning the gap. The CDR3 reads CASSASGYEQYF. The DNA for the CDR3 is TGTGCCAGCAGCGCTTCAGGGTACGAGCAGTACTTC.

Many counts were recorded for this clonotype. As DNA, the CDR3 is TGCAGTGCTAGAGTGCCCTATGGCTACACCTTC. It specifies CSARVPYGYTF. V usage is TRBV20-1 and J usage is TRBJ1-2; D ambiguous. Looked up from germline, CDR1 is DFQATT and CDR2 is SNEGSKA (reference sequence). V lost 1 base, J lost 4 bases, and 4 bases lay in between. The length of the CDR3 is 11 residues.

This clonotype was seen more than once but under ten times. The V call is TRBV20-1, the J call TRBJ2-1; 9 bases are a match to TRBD2. The CDR3 has 14 amino acids. V gave up 6 bases and J gave up 5 bases; unmatched junction bases: 8. Germline V lookup: CDR1 DFQATT, CDR2 SNEGSKA (reference sequence). CDR3 DNA sequence: TGCAGTGCCTACCTAGCGGGGAAGCACAATGAGCAGTTCTTC. It is translated as CSAYLAGKHNEQFF.

The chain links TRBV27 to TRBJ1-2; 7 bases agree with TRBD1. Germline values: CDR1 MNHEY, CDR2 SMNVEV (reference sequence). Trimming removed 4 bases from V and 6 bases from J; junction bases left unmatched: 5. The CDR3 length is 13 residues. The CDR3: CASSSTGFNGYTF. As DNA, the CDR3 is TGTGCCAGCAGTTCGACAGGGTTCAATGGCTACACCTTC.

Ten or more counts support this clonotype. The genes are TRBV5-1 and TRBJ1-6, with D possibly being TRBD1 (6 bases). The CDR3 is 14 residues long. Germline-derived CDR1 and CDR2 are SGHRS and YFSETQ. Trimming took 4 bases from V and 8 from J, leaving 13 bases between them. The CDR3 reads CASSQGQRYSPLHF. The CDR3 bases are TGCGCCAGCAGCCAAGGACAGCGCTATTCACCCCTCCACTTT. Variable domain in full (rest from reference TRBV5-1 and TRBJ1-6): KAGVTQTPRYLIKTRGQQVTLSCSPISGHRSVSWYQQTPGQGLQFLFEYFSETQRNKGNFPGRFSGRQFSNSRSEMNVSTLELGDSALYLCASSQGQRYSPLHFGNGTRLTVT.

This clonotype occurred many times. This chain links TRBV5-1 with TRBJ2-3, with TRBD1 as a possible D gene (5 bases). The CDR3 covers 18 residues. V was pared by 3 bases and J by 2 bases, with 22 bases between. The germline V gene has CDR1 SGHRS and CDR2 YFSETQ. The CDR3 reads CASSSRQGGVSYTDTQYF. In DNA form, the CDR3 reads TGCGCCAGCAGCTCGCGCCAGGGTGGTGTAAGCTACACAGATACGCAGTATTTT.

This chain uses TRBV12-3 or TRBV12-4 with TRBJ2-7; D may be TRBD2 (5 bases). The CDR3 loop spans 12 amino acids. The V end was cut by 6 bases, the J end by 7 bases, with 13 bases between. The CDR3 DNA reads as TGTGCCAGCAGGCCTGACTCGGGGGAGCAGTACTTC. It codes for CASRPDSGEQYF.

There are a few counts of this clonotype. The chain recombines TRBV20-1 with TRBJ1-3; D not certain. Germline V gene data show CDR1 as DFQATT and CDR2 as SNEGSKA (reference sequence). Between the trimmed V and J ends, which lost 7 bases and 3 bases, there was a span of 13 bases. CDR3 length: 13 residues. The CDR3, as DNA: TGCAGTGGCTCGCCGTTGGATGGAAACACCATATATTTT. Its protein product is CSGSPLDGNTIYF.

The V gene is TRBV7-9, the J gene TRBJ2-5, with a possible D match to TRBD1 (6 bases). CDR1 is SEHNR and CDR2 is FQNEAQ in the germline V gene (reference sequence). Trimming stripped 5 bases from V and 1 base from J, with 23 bases between. The CDR3 spans 18 residues. This chain's CDR3 is CASSPQARSLDSQETQYF. The CDR3 DNA follows: TGTGCCAGCAGCCCCCAGGCCAGGAGTCTGGACAGCCAAGAGACCCAGTACTTC.